The following is a T cell receptor beta chain sequence with its context. The sample originates from a study of OX40 agonist ivuxolimab in advanced cancers. Some clones are missing from TCRdb's copy, which holds only in-frame ones; the method was immunoSEQ multiplex PCR. This sample has about 81,000 clones; about 92% occur once, and the top ten carry roughly an eighth. V trimming: 4 bases; J trimming: 5 bases; junction bases outside the gene matches: 3. Germline V lookup: CDR1 MNHEY, CDR2 SMNVEV (reference sequence). The CDR3 is 13 residues long. The source was CD4+ or CD8+ T cells sorted from blood, collected in a trial of the OX40 agonist ivuxolimab. The V call is TRBV27, the J call TRBJ2-7; 9 positions agree with TRBD1. This sequence was found in an adult with an advanced solid tumor such as melanoma, head and neck, liver or kidney cancer. CDR3 nucleotides: TGTGCCAGCAGTTGGACAGGGGCGGACGAGCAGTACTTC. Translated, it gives CASSWTGADEQYF.